Detailed here is one T cell receptor beta chain. The antigen is undetermined. A junction end diverges from the germline sequence, so it may reflect a read error. Together with a sample-barcoded 5' primer, a J-beta primer mix was included in a second PCR lasting roughly 6 to 12 cycles. TCRdb reprocessed the 5' RACE reads with MiXCR, giving one entry per CDR3 protein. The table shows approximately 780,000 distinct CDR3 sequences, with roughly 25% occurring only once. CDR1 and CDR2 (germline): SGHVS, FQNEAQ. The CDR3 runs 17 residues. This entry is derived from a study of blood T cells in healthy people across ages. Study conclusions and caveats: Without sorted subsets, naive and antigen-experienced compartments could not be conclusively compared.

Each sample provided at least 5 micrograms of extracted total RNA. These records were also assigned to another study, of T cells of mothers and their children. From that study: Sequencing returned over 8 million TCR beta CDR3 reads per mother and about 3 million per child. Sequencing revealed no T cell clones that were persistent and microchimeric.

Sequencing input: blood. The receptor's source is a boy aged 5-17 years in good health. The V gene is TRBV7-8, the J gene TRBJ2-3; the D gene could be TRBD1 or TRBD2 (5 bases each). The CDR3: CASSPSGTLLYTDTQCF. The CDR3 coding sequence is TGTGCCAGCAGCCCCTCGGGGACCCTTTTATACACAGATACGCAGTGTTTT.